This T cell receptor (beta chain) was documented in a study of blood T cell repertoires in COVID-19. Study details: Donors in the United States, Italy and Spain gave samples during acute or convalescent COVID-19. T cells, B-cell-depleted T cells, or PBMCs provided the cDNA or gDNA that served as material.

Authors' processing steps: It was from reference gene primer amplification that nucleated cell counts were estimated. Assay: immunoSEQ multiplex PCR; the TCRdb copy retains only in-frame clones and omits some. V and J calls and clone size are as listed in that table; D and trimming were resolved from the DNA. This sample has 240,000 or so clones, with around 86% found just once. The receptor was isolated from a woman aged 70 to 79 with active or convalescent COVID-19. The sample comprised peripheral blood.

The CDR3 DNA sequence: TGTGCCAGCAGCACAGGCGTAGATTCACCCCTCCACTTT. It yields the protein CASSTGVDSPLHF. This chain connects TRBV11-3 to TRBJ1-6; D possibly corresponds to TRBD1 (5 bases). The CDR3 loop spans 13 amino acids. The V end lost 5 bases, the J end lost 8 bases, and 10 bases lay between the germline ends. Germline V gene lookup returns CDR1 SGHNT and CDR2 YENEEA.